The TCR beta chain under discussion was sequenced for a study of monozygotic twins with inflammatory bowel disease. Germline loops: CDR1 SGHRS, CDR2 YFSETQ. The CDR3 is made up of 18 amino acids. As to this clonotype: Its antigen is unknown.

T cells were not sorted, and total RNA was isolated straight from whole blood. The study, taken as a whole, reports: Relative to healthy twins, IBD patients had fewer clonotypes in common with others, a gap that was especially apparent with disease activity. Patients got different immunosuppressive treatments, which may have made their repertoires more variable.

Addition of UMIs with a 6-nucleotide sample barcode was achieved by template switching. For each CDR3 protein, TCRdb gives one entry from its re-call of the 5' RACE reads, without DNA. Its listing shows 350,000 to 500,000 distinct CDR3 sequences. The sample comprised blood. This receptor was identified in a human donor with ulcerative colitis or Crohn's disease, or a healthy co-twin of an affected twin (not recorded which). The rearrangement links TRBV5-1 to TRBJ2-7; TCRdb selects TRBD2, and the lack of DNA leaves this call unchecked. The CDR3 region is CASSLKNYGGAGTYEQYF.